Sequencing of this T cell receptor beta chain was carried out in a study of T-cell memory formation after mild COVID-19. For the study at large: TCR clusters showed largely donor specificity. Whole-study results and caveats: Chiefly within CM and EM were the contracting CD4+ clones; CD8+ ones were within EMRA. There was a balanced CD4/CD8 profile in clones contracting day 15 to 85, and later expanders leaned CD4+.

Trimming cost V 6 bases and J 6 bases; bases outside gene matches: 4. In germline, CDR1 is MNHEY, CDR2 SVGEGT. This CDR3 region has 14 residues. On this clonotype: Its antigen remains unknown.

TCRdb itself ran the 5' RACE reads through MiXCR, one entry per CDR3 protein. The sample carries roughly 480,000 distinct CDR3 sequences, roughly 23% recorded once. The sample consisted of PBMCs or a T cell subset sorted from them (not recorded which). The origin of this receptor is an adult woman who had mild COVID-19 (a few samples of this study predate the infection). Cell type and time point are not known. This chain uses TRBV6-2 or TRBV6-3 with TRBJ2-3, with 12 bases fitting TRBD2. Here the CDR3 DNA reads TGTGCCAGCAGGCCTAGCGGGAGGGCTGATACGCAGTATTTT. Its translation is CASRPSGRADTQYF.